The TCR beta chain under discussion was sequenced for a study of blood T cell repertoires in COVID-19. Repertoires were generated with immunoSEQ multiplex PCR, while TCRdb's copy carries only in-frame clones and drops some. In the table there are fewer than 300,000 clones, 90% to 95% of which are singletons. With 4 bases clipped from V and 0 bases from J, the junction kept 11 bases outside the gene matches. The CDR3 consists of 17 residues. The germline CDR1 and CDR2 sequences are LNHDA and SQIVND (reference sequence). V gene TRBV19 combines with J gene TRBJ1-1; 7 bases fit TRBD1. The origin of this receptor is a woman aged 25 to 39 with COVID-19, enrolled during active disease. The sample comprised peripheral blood. For the CDR3, the DNA is TGTGCCAGTAGTAAAATCCTATCAGGGGGTTTGAACACTGAAGCTTTCTTT. As protein: CASSKILSGGLNTEAFF.